The 31 T cell receptor beta chains reported below all come from one sample, sequenced in a study of blood T cell repertoires in COVID-19. Repertoires were generated with immunoSEQ multiplex PCR, while TCRdb's copy carries only in-frame clones and drops some. The sample lists around 180,000 clones, roughly three quarters occurring once. Material for sequencing was peripheral blood. The receptors originated from a man in his 60s with active or convalescent COVID-19.

This clone occurred once. The chain has TRBV19 and TRBJ1-5, with 7 bases fitting TRBD1. The junction had 5 bases not matched to a gene; V was cut back by 0 bases and J by 3 bases. CDR3 length equals 16 residues. Germline V CDR1 and CDR2: LNHDA, SQIVND (reference sequence). In nucleotides, the CDR3 is TGTGCCAGTAGTATAGATGAGGGACAGCTCAATCAGCCCCAGCATTTT. The encoded protein is CASSIDEGQLNQPQHF.

The chain joins TRBV27 to TRBJ2-7; D perhaps matches TRBD1 (6 bases). Trimming removed 3 bases from V and 1 base from J, with 16 bases in between. This CDR3 is built from 16 residues. Germline loops: CDR1 MNHEY, CDR2 SMNVEV (reference sequence). The chain's CDR3 is CASSFVLGTRSYEQYF. In nucleotides, the CDR3 is TGTGCCAGCAGTTTCGTCCTCGGGACAAGGTCCTACGAGCAGTACTTC.

The chain employs TRBV5-8 and TRBJ1-5, with 10 bases fitting TRBD1. The J segment lost 4 bases and the V segment lost 1 base, leaving 2 bases of the junction unmatched. The CDR3 has 15 amino acids. Germline V gives CDR1 SGHTS, CDR2 YDEGEE. Here the CDR3 reads CASSLWDRGNQPQHF. The CDR3 DNA is TGTGCCAGCAGCTTGTGGGACAGGGGTAATCAGCCCCAGCATTTT.

This chain uses TRBV19 with TRBJ1-6; D is unclear. The CDR3 covers 14 residues. V was pared by 6 bases and J by 7 bases, with 13 bases between. Looked up from germline, CDR1 is LNHDA and CDR2 is SQIVND (reference sequence). In DNA form, the CDR3 reads TGTGCCAGTAGCACCCGGGGTGAGAATTCACCCCTCCACTTT. It translates to CASSTRGENSPLHF.

This clone was detected only once. The J gene is TRBJ2-7, the V gene TRBV7-6; TRBD2 aligns across 7 bases. Trimming removed 0 bases from V and 6 bases from J; junction bases left unmatched: 11. In germline, CDR1 is SGHVS, CDR2 FNYEAQ. The CDR3 loop spans 16 amino acids. The CDR3 DNA follows: TGTGCCAGCAGCTTAGCGCCTGGGGGAGGGCCAGGCGAGCAGTACTTC. It translates to CASSLAPGGGPGEQYF.

In its sample, this clone was seen once. CDR3 loop: CASSIRDRASSGNTIYF. The CDR3 DNA follows: TGTGCCAGCAGTATCCGGGACAGGGCTAGCTCTGGAAACACCATATATTTT. The V gene is TRBV28, the J gene TRBJ1-3; the match to TRBD1 covers 9 bases. With V trimmed by 5 bases and J by 0 bases, 8 bases remained unmatched. The CDR3 is 17 residues long. Looked up from germline, CDR1 is MDHEN and CDR2 is SYDVKM.

V is TRBV28 and J is TRBJ1-6, with D possibly being TRBD1 (6 bases). V lost 5 bases, J lost 2 bases, and 13 bases lay in between. The CDR3 runs to 16 residues. Germline V gives CDR1 MDHEN, CDR2 SYDVKM. The CDR3: CASSASGAAYNSPLHF. Written as DNA, the CDR3 is TGTGCCAGCAGTGCCTCAGGGGCGGCCTATAATTCACCCCTCCACTTT.

The chain joins TRBV7-3 to TRBJ2-1; a possible D gene is TRBD1 (5 bases). Germline V gene lookup returns CDR1 SGHTA and CDR2 FQGTGA. V shed 5 bases and J shed 10 bases, with 12 bases lying between them. This CDR3 region has 12 residues. The CDR3 region is CASSPTVGEQFF. CDR3 in DNA: TGTGCCAGCAGCCCGACAGTGGGCGAGCAGTTCTTC. Combining the CDR3 with reference TRBV7-3 and TRBJ2-1 gives the whole variable domain GAGVSQTPSNKVTEKGKYVELRCDPISGHTALYWYRQSLGQGPEFLIYFQGTGAADDSGLPNDRFFAVRPEGSVSTLKIQRTERGDSAVYLCASSPTVGEQFFGPGTRLTVL.

V usage is TRBV20-1 and J usage is TRBJ2-7, with 9 bases fitting TRBD1. Looked up from germline, CDR1 is DFQATT and CDR2 is SNEGSKA (reference sequence). This CDR3 comprises 11 residues. The V segment lost 8 bases and the J segment 5 bases; nucleotides outside the gene matches: 4. CDR3 amino acids: CSPGQGDEQYF. CDR3 DNA sequence: TGCAGTCCGGGACAGGGTGACGAGCAGTACTTC.

J is TRBJ2-1 and V is TRBV12-5, with TRBD1 matching over 8 bases. V lost 4 bases and J lost 5; bases outside the gene matches: 7. Germline CDR1 is LGHNT and CDR2 is FRNRAP. The CDR3 covers 15 residues. The CDR3 reads CASGSGGTGNNEQFF. In nucleotides, the CDR3 is TGTGCTAGTGGTTCCGGCGGGACAGGTAACAATGAGCAGTTCTTC.

The rearrangement joins TRBV6-6 to TRBJ2-5, with 14 positions matching TRBD2. The length of the CDR3 is 14 residues. The ends lost 5 bases at V and 5 bases at J; junction bases unmatched: 1. Germline CDR1 reads MNHNY; CDR2 reads SVGAGI (reference sequence). The CDR3 DNA follows: TGTGCCAGCAGTCGGACTAGCGGGGGGGAGACCCAGTACTTC. This encodes CASSRTSGGETQYF.

The CDR3 is CASSSPYRGSQPQHF. The DNA for the CDR3 is TGTGCCAGCAGTTCCCCTTACAGGGGGAGCCAGCCCCAGCATTTT. This sequence joins TRBV28 and TRBJ1-5; 8 bases agree with TRBD1. The J segment lost 7 bases and the V segment lost 4 bases, leaving 9 bases of the junction unmatched. The CDR3 covers 15 residues. Germline CDR1 MDHEN, CDR2 SYDVKM.

This rearrangement joins TRBV27 to TRBJ2-7, with D maybe TRBD1 (5 bases). The length of the CDR3 is 13 residues. V lost 6 bases and J 0 bases, leaving 9 bases between the germline ends. In germline, CDR1 is MNHEY, CDR2 SMNVEV (reference sequence). CDR3 nucleotide sequence: TGTGCCAGCAGGGCTAGGGGCTCCTACGAGCAGTACTTC. Residues: CASRARGSYEQYF.

This clone was counted between two and nine times. The same CDR3 is also encoded by other DNA sequences in this sample. The chain is built from TRBV19 and TRBJ2-7; TRBD2 matches 9 bases. The J segment lost 2 bases and the V segment lost 3 bases, leaving 5 bases of the junction unmatched. The CDR3 is made up of 15 amino acids. Germline V lookup: CDR1 LNHDA, CDR2 SQIVND (reference sequence). The CDR3, as DNA: TGTGCCAGTAGTATTGGGGCGGGAGGGCCCTACGAGCAGTACTTC. Translation gives CASSIGAGGPYEQYF.

The chain uses TRBV24-1 and TRBJ2-5, with TRBD1 identical over 8 bases. The V gene end was trimmed by 7 bases and the J gene end by 5 bases; junction bases not matched to a gene: 2. The V gene's germline CDR1 is KGHDR and CDR2 SFDVKD. The CDR3 spans 12 residues. CDR3 bases: TGTGCCACCAGCAGGGGGCGGGAGACCCAGTACTTC. Its translation: CATSRGRETQYF.

This chain connects TRBV30 to TRBJ1-1; D not certain. The ends were cut back, 5 bases at V and 1 base at J, with 8 bases in the middle. The CDR3 length is 12 residues. Germline-derived CDR1 and CDR2 are GTSNPN and SVGIG (reference sequence). The CDR3 nucleotides read TGTGCCTGGGCATTTTGGAACACTGAAGCTTTCTTT. As protein: CAWAFWNTEAFF.

This clone appeared a few times. V and J are TRBV29-1 and TRBJ1-5; the D gene is possibly TRBD1 (5 bases). V was shortened by 4 bases and J by 7 bases, with 14 bases between the two germline ends. The CDR3 totals 13 residues. From germline, CDR1 is SQVTM and CDR2 ANQGSEA. For the CDR3, the DNA is TGCAGCGTTGCGACAGACCAAGGACAGCCCCAGCATTTT. This gives the protein CSVATDQGQPQHF.

The chain combines TRBV28 with TRBJ2-7; possible D gene TRBD1, 6 bases. Looked up from germline, CDR1 is MDHEN and CDR2 is SYDVKM. With 5 bases removed from V and 1 base from J, the gap between germline ends came to 12 bases. There are 14 residues in the CDR3. CDR3 DNA sequence: TGTGCCAGCAGTCATGGGGGCGGGTCCTACGAGCAGTACTTC. It specifies CASSHGGGSYEQYF.

The V call is TRBV19, the J call TRBJ2-4; 9 bases match TRBD1. CDR3 length equals 15 residues. In germline, CDR1 is LNHDA, CDR2 SQIVND (reference sequence). Losses at the gene ends were 3 bases for V and 9 bases for J; bases not matched to a gene: 9. CDR3 amino acids: CASSIRGQGPGIQYF. CDR3 DNA sequence: TGTGCCAGTAGTATCCGAGGACAGGGGCCAGGCATTCAGTACTTC.

This clone was detected once. The chain has TRBV5-4 and TRBJ1-2, with D perhaps matching TRBD1 (5 bases). CDR1 is SGHNT and CDR2 is YYREEE in the germline V gene (reference sequence). Trimming cost V 4 bases and J 0 bases, with 10 bases left between them. There are 14 residues in the CDR3. The CDR3: CASSPPTANYGYTF. CDR3 nucleotide sequence: TGTGCCAGCAGCCCTCCGACAGCTAACTATGGCTACACCTTC.

The chain joins TRBV4-2 to TRBJ2-3; 10 bases agree with TRBD2. V was pared by 2 bases and J by 10 bases, with 15 bases of the junction left unmatched. The CDR3 contains 17 residues. The germline gives CDR1 LGHNA, CDR2 YNFKEQ. Here the CDR3 reads CASSQTKKSEREGPQYF. For the CDR3, the DNA is TGTGCCAGCAGCCAAACTAAAAAGAGCGAGCGGGAGGGCCCGCAGTATTTT.

J is TRBJ1-6 and V is TRBV14; weak D call: TRBD1 (5 bases). Germline lookup yields CDR1 SGHDN and CDR2 FVKESK. This CDR3 contains 17 residues. Trimming pared 4 bases from V and 0 bases from J, leaving 13 bases between. CDR3 DNA: TGTGCCAGCAGCCTTCGTACGGGGGGCTCCTATAATTCACCCCTCCACTTT. This codes for CASSLRTGGSYNSPLHF.

The rearrangement joins TRBV7-3 to TRBJ2-1, with 11 positions matching TRBD2. The trim removed 5 bases at V and 8 bases at J, leaving 8 bases unmatched. CDR1 and CDR2 from the germline V gene are SGHTA and FQGTGA. The CDR3 totals 15 residues. CDR3 residues: CASSPLAGGVYEQFF. CDR3 coding DNA: TGTGCCAGCAGCCCGTTAGCGGGAGGGGTCTATGAGCAGTTCTTC.

The chain couples TRBV3-1 (or the pseudogene TRBV3-2) to TRBJ2-3; 14 bases line up with TRBD2. Germline CDR1 and CDR2: LGHDT and YNNKEL (reference sequence). The CDR3 sequence is 15 residues long. The trim removed 5 bases at V and 3 bases at J, leaving 1 base unmatched. CDR3 protein: CASSWTSGRTDTQYF. Here the CDR3 DNA reads TGTGCCAGCAGCTGGACTAGCGGGAGGACAGATACGCAGTATTTT.

This clone was seen a few times. CDR3 coding DNA: TGCGCCAGCAGCCCGGTAGGACAGCAAGAGACCCAGTACTTC. Translating gives CASSPVGQQETQYF. The V gene is TRBV5-1, the J gene TRBJ2-5, with D possibly being TRBD1 (6 bases). The germline CDR1 and CDR2 sequences are SGHRS and YFSETQ. This CDR3 is built from 14 residues. V was clipped by 4 bases and J by 2 bases, with 12 bases between them.

The chain recombines TRBV24-1 with TRBJ2-2, with 7 bases matching TRBD2. From germline, CDR1 is KGHDR and CDR2 SFDVKD. The V and J ends lost 2 bases and 0 bases, in that order; junction bases with no gene match: 8. The CDR3 has 18 amino acids. This chain's CDR3 is CATSDWEGGPANTGELFF. The CDR3 DNA is TGTGCCACCAGTGATTGGGAGGGAGGCCCCGCGAACACCGGGGAGCTGTTTTTT.

This clone was detected only a few times. This chain links TRBV19 with TRBJ1-2, with 7 positions matching TRBD1. CDR3 length: 15 amino acids. Trimming removed 7 bases from V and 0 bases from J; junction bases left unmatched: 8. Per the germline V gene, CDR1 is LNHDA and CDR2 is SQIVND (reference sequence). This chain's CDR3 is CASTPGQTPNYGYTF. In DNA form, the CDR3 reads TGTGCCAGTACCCCGGGACAGACTCCTAACTATGGCTACACCTTC.

The chain carries TRBV20-1 and TRBJ1-1, with D uncertain. The CDR3 contains 11 residues. Germline values: CDR1 DFQATT, CDR2 SNEGSKA (reference sequence). Trimming took 5 bases from V and 1 from J, leaving 5 bases between them. The CDR3 coding sequence is TGCAGTGCTCCACAGAACACTGAAGCTTTCTTT. The encoded protein is CSAPQNTEAFF.

This rearrangement joins TRBV19 to TRBJ1-5; D gene uncertain. V lost 3 bases, J lost 10 bases, and 10 bases lay in between. CDR1 is LNHDA, CDR2 SQIVND, per germline (reference sequence). The CDR3 has 12 amino acids. CDR3 sequence (DNA): TGTGCCAGTAGTATCGGCCGAGGTCCCCAGCATTTT. Its protein product is CASSIGRGPQHF. The full variable domain, with the rest looked up from reference TRBV19 and TRBJ1-5, is DGGITQSPKYLFRKEGQNVTLSCEQNLNHDAMYWYRQDPGQGLRLIYYSQIVNDFQKGDIAEGYSVSREKKESFPLTVTSAQKNPTAFYLCASSIGRGPQHFGDGTRLSIL.

CDR3 amino acids: CASAAAGARDGELFF. The CDR3 bases are TGTGCCAGCGCTGCGGCGGGGGCGCGTGACGGGGAGCTGTTTTTT. The chain recombines TRBV28 with TRBJ2-2, with D perhaps matching TRBD2 (7 bases). V was clipped by 8 bases and J by 7 bases, with 20 bases between them. Per germline, CDR1 MDHEN and CDR2 SYDVKM. This CDR3 has 15 amino acids.

This clone was observed a few times. The chain joins TRBV10-3 to TRBJ2-1, with 7 nucleotides matching TRBD2. Germline CDR1 ENHRY, CDR2 SYGVKD. After removal of 7 bases from V and 4 bases from J, the junction contained 7 bases not matched to a gene. The length of the CDR3 is 14 residues. The DNA of the CDR3 is TGTGCCATCATGGCTTCTAGCGGTTACAATGAGCAGTTCTTC. Encoded protein: CAIMASSGYNEQFF.